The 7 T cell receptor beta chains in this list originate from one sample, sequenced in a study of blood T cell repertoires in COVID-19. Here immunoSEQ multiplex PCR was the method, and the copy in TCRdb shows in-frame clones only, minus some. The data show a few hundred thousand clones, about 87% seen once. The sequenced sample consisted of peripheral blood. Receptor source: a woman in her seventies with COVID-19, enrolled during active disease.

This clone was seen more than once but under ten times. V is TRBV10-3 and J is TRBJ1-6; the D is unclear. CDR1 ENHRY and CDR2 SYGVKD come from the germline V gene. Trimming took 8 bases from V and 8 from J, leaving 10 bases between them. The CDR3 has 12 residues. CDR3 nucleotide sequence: TGTGCCATCTCGGGATCTGATTCACCCCTCCACTTT. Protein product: CAISGSDSPLHF.

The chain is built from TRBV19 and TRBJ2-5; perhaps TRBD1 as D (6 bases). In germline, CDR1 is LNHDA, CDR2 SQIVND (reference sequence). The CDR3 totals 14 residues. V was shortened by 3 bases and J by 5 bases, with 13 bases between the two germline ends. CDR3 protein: CASSIGTSFETQYF. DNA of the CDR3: TGTGCCAGTAGTATCGGGACATCGTTTGAGACCCAGTACTTC.

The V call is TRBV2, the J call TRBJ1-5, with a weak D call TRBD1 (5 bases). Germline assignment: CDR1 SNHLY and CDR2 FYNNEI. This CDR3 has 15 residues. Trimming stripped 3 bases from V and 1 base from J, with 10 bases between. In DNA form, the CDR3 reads TGTGCCAGCAGTGATGTTGGGGGGAGCAATCAGCCCCAGCATTTT. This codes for CASSDVGGSNQPQHF.

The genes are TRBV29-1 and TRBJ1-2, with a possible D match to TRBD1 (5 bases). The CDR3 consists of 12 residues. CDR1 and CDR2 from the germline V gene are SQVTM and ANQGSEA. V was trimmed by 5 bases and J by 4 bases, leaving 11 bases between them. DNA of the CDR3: TGCAGCGTTACCGGAACAGGCTATGGCTACACCTTC. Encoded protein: CSVTGTGYGYTF.

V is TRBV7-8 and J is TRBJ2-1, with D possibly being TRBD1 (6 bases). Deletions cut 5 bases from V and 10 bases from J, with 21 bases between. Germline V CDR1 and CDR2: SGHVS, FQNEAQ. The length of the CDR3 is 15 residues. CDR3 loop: CASSLETGPTMEQFF. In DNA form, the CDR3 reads TGTGCCAGCAGCCTGGAGACAGGTCCTACAATGGAGCAGTTCTTC.

As DNA, the CDR3 is TGTGCCAGCAGTTCAGGGGGCTATAATATCCAGTACTTC. This encodes CASSSGGYNIQYF. The chain employs TRBV6-5 and TRBJ2-5; 8 nucleotides line up with TRBD1. V lost 4 bases and J lost 10; bases outside the gene matches: 8. This CDR3 contains 13 residues. Germline lookup yields CDR1 MNHEY and CDR2 SVGAGI.

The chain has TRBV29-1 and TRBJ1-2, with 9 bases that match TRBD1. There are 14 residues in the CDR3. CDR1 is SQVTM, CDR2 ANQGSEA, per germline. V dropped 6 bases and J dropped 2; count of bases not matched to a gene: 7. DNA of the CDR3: TGCAGCGTAAATACAGGACAGGGGAACTATGGCTACACCTTC. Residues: CSVNTGQGNYGYTF. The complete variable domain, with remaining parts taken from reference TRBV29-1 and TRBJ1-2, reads SAVISQKPSRDICQRGTSLTIQCQVDSQVTMMFWYRQQPGQSLTLIATANQGSEATYESGFVIDKFPISRPNLTFSTLTVSNMSPEDSSIYLCSVNTGQGNYGYTFGSGTRLTVV.